The rows below give T cell receptor beta chains drawn from one sample of a study of T cell changes during pregnancy in multiple sclerosis. Some clones are missing from TCRdb's copy, which holds only in-frame ones; the method was immunoSEQ multiplex PCR. The sample includes 15,000 to 20,000 clones, 89% of them seen just once. The specimen was CD8+ T cells from peripheral blood mononuclear cells, collected in the second trimester of pregnancy. Every receptor here comes from a female donor in good health, enrolled as a control in a pregnancy study. The CDR3 runs from the conserved cysteine through the conserved F or W. D genes are given only for firm matches. Expanded clones are given a class, and other clones once, few, many or no size at all.

TRBV27	16	TRBJ2-1	NA	TRBD2	TGTGCCAGCAGTTTAAAGGCTAGCGGCTCCTACAATGAGCAGTTCTTC	CASSLKASGSYNEQFF
TRBV7-6	16	TRBJ1-1	NA	NA	TGTGCCAGCAGCGGACCTCCCTTCCGGGGGAGCACTGAAGCTTTCTTT	CASSGPPFRGSTEAFF
TRBV15	13	TRBJ1-2	NA	TRBD1	TGTGCCACCAGGACGACAGGGGACTATGGCTACACCTTC	CATRTTGDYGYTF
TRBV7-8	13	TRBJ2-7	NA	NA	TGTGCCAGCAGATTACAGGCTGAATACGAGCAGTACTTC	CASRLQAEYEQYF
TRBV13	15	TRBJ2-1	NA	NA	TGTGCCAGCAGCACTACCGACCAAATGGAAACTGAGCAGTTCTTC	CASSTTDQMETEQFF
TRBV4-2	15	TRBJ2-3	NA	NA	TGTGCCAGCAGCCAAGATGGAGAGGGGGCAGATACGCAGTATTTT	CASSQDGEGADTQYF
TRBV9	16	TRBJ2-2	NA	NA	TGTGCCAGCAGCGTAGCGGGCAGGAGGGCTACCGGGGAGCTGTTTTTT	CASSVAGRRATGELFF
TRBV21-1	18	TRBJ2-7	NA	NA	TGTGCCAGCAGCATCCGCTCGCAGGACACCAAGAGCTCCTACGAGCAGTACTTC	CASSIRSQDTKSSYEQYF
TRBV19	14	TRBJ1-6	NA	NA	TGTGCCAGTCAAATAGGGGGATTCAACTCACCCCTCCACTTT	CASQIGGFNSPLHF
TRBV6-4	14	TRBJ1-2	NA	TRBD1	TGTGCCAGCAGTGAGGACAGGGACCCCTCCGGCTACACCTTC	CASSEDRDPSGYTF
TRBV10-3	13	TRBJ2-7	NA	NA	TGTGCCATCGCACCCGATCTAACCTACGAGCAGTACTTC	CAIAPDLTYEQYF
TRBV7-9	16	TRBJ1-2	once	NA	TGTGCCAGCAGGTTCCCTGGCACCGGGTGGGTTCGGGGCTACACCTTC	CASRFPGTGWVRGYTF
TRBV19	15	TRBJ2-1	few	TRBD2	TGTGCCAGTAGTCTAGCGGGAGAATCCTACAATGAGCAGTTCTTC	CASSLAGESYNEQFF
TRBV28	11	TRBJ2-5	NA	NA	TGTGCCAGCAGGTTGACGGGTCCCCAGTACTTC	CASRLTGPQYF
TRBV6-6	14	TRBJ2-5	NA	NA	TGTGCCAGCCAAGGAGCGGCCTACCAAGAGACCCAGTACTTC	CASQGAAYQETQYF
TRBV27	14	TRBJ1-5	NA	NA	TGTGCCATCCGACCGGGTCAGCTGAATCAGCCCCAGCATTTT	CAIRPGQLNQPQHF
TRBV7-8	13	TRBJ1-5	once	TRBD1	TGTGCCAGCCGGGACAGTAGCAATCAGCCCCAGCATTTT	CASRDSSNQPQHF
TRBV6-4	16	TRBJ1-6	NA	NA	TGTGCCAGCTCCCCGGGGGAAGTCGGGGGAATTTCACCCCTCCACTTT	CASSPGEVGGISPLHF
TRBV15	16	TRBJ1-5	NA	NA	TGTGCCACCAGCAGAGATCGGAGCGGTTACGATCAGCCCCAGCATTTT	CATSRDRSGYDQPQHF
TRBV5-1	15	TRBJ2-1	NA	NA	TGCGCCAGCAGCTACACGGGACACCTTTACAATGAGCAGTTCTTC	CASSYTGHLYNEQFF
TRBV6-6	14	TRBJ2-7	once	NA	TGTGCCAGCAGTTACAATAGCCCTAGCAACGAGCAGTACTTC	CASSYNSPSNEQYF
TRBV7-6	15	TRBJ1-3	NA	NA	TGTGCCAGCAGCTTAGACCGCGCTAGTGGAAACACCATATATTTT	CASSLDRASGNTIYF
TRBV28	16	TRBJ2-5	NA	TRBD2	TGTGCCAGCAGCCGACCGACTAGCCCCAACCAAGAGACCCAGTACTTC	CASSRPTSPNQETQYF
TRBV27	17	TRBJ1-1	NA	NA	TGTGCCAGCAGTTTATTAGGAGGACAGCTCTCGAACACTGAAGCTTTCTTT	CASSLLGGQLSNTEAFF
TRBV27	18	TRBJ2-1	NA	TRBD2	TGTGCCAGCAGTCCCCCGGGGAGTAGCGGGGACTCCTACAATGAGCAGTTCTTC	CASSPPGSSGDSYNEQFF
TRBV19	15	TRBJ2-1	NA	NA	TGTGCCAGTACTACCGGGACACGGGCGATAAATGAGCAGTTCTTC	CASTTGTRAINEQFF
TRBV29-1	14	TRBJ2-7	NA	TRBD2	TGCAGCGTTGCTAGCGGGAGTAGGGCCTACGAGCAGTACTTC	CSVASGSRAYEQYF
TRBV10-2	12	TRBJ1-2	NA	NA	TGCGCCAGCAGTGACGGGAACTATGGCTACACCTTC	CASSDGNYGYTF
TRBV7-6	15	TRBJ2-7	NA	NA	TGTGCCAGCAGCCCGTCACTAGGGATTTCTCGCGAGCAGTACTTC	CASSPSLGISREQYF
TRBV4-2	14	TRBJ2-7	once	TRBD1	TGTGCCAGCAGCCAAGGGGGACAGTCCTACGAGCAGTACTTC	CASSQGGQSYEQYF
TRBV27	15	TRBJ1-4	NA	NA	TGTGCCAGCAGTTGGAGGACAGCAACTAATGAAAAACTGTTTTTT	CASSWRTATNEKLFF
TRBV11-2	14	TRBJ2-7	NA	NA	TGTGCCAGCAGCTTAGGGGGCCTTCCCTACGAGCAGTACTTC	CASSLGGLPYEQYF
TRBV4-1	15	TRBJ2-7	NA	TRBD2	TGCGCCAGCAGCCAAGCCGCGGGGGGCAGGTACGAGCAGTACTTC	CASSQAAGGRYEQYF
TRBV19	13	TRBJ2-7	once	NA	TGTGCCAGTAGTATGACAGCTACCTACGAGCAGTACTTC	CASSMTATYEQYF
TRBV11-2	15	TRBJ2-3	NA	TRBD2	TGTGCCAGCAGCCCCCAGACTAGCGGCACAGATACGCAGTATTTT	CASSPQTSGTDTQYF
TRBV11-2	16	TRBJ2-1	NA	TRBD2	TGTGCCAGCAGCCCGGGACTAGCGGGACATTACAATGAGCAGTTCTTC	CASSPGLAGHYNEQFF